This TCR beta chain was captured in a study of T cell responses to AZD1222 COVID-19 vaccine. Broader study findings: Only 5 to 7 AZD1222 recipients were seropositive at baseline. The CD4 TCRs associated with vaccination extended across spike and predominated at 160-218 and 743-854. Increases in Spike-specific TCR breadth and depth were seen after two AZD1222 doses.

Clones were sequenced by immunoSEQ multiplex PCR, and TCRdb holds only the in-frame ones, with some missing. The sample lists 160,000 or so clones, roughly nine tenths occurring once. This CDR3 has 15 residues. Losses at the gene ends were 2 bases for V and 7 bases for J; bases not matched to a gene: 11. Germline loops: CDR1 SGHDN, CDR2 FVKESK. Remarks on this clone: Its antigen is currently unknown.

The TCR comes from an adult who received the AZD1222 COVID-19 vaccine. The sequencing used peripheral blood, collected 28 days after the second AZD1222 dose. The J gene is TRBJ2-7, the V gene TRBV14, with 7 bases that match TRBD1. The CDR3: CASSQKQGPWREQYF. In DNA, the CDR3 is TGTGCCAGCAGCCAAAAACAGGGGCCCTGGAGGGAGCAGTACTTC.